The clone carrying this T cell receptor (beta chain) appeared a single time. This table comes from immunoSEQ multiplex PCR, and its TCRdb copy is limited to in-frame clones, with some not included. The sample has 60,000 to 85,000 clones; around 90% are singletons. Looked up from germline, CDR1 is SGHTA and CDR2 is FQGNSA. This CDR3 contains 14 residues. The V and J ends lost 1 base and 4 bases respectively, with 10 bases between them. The sample belongs to a study of T cell changes during pregnancy in multiple sclerosis. The chain uses TRBV7-2 and TRBJ1-2; D is uncertain. The receptor was isolated from a female donor in good health, enrolled as a control in a pregnancy study. The input for sequencing was peripheral blood, taken in the second trimester of pregnancy. In nucleotides, the CDR3 is TGTGCCAGCAGCTTAGATGTCTCTATCTATGGCTACACCTTC. Its protein is CASSLDVSIYGYTF.